A selection of T cell receptor beta chains follows, all from one sample in a study of vaccination and CD4 T cells after COVID-19. TCRdb recomputed calls from the PCR reads with MiXCR, one row per CDR3 protein. The table records about 13,000 distinct CDR3 sequences, around 47% of them present only once. No antigen has been identified for these receptors. The sample comprised CD4+ T cells from blood, cultured in vitro. The receptor source for this set is a human donor who had recovered from COVID-19. The CDR3 runs from the conserved cysteine through the conserved F or W. The D gene is left open where the match is weak. Some rows mark clone size as missing; the rest say once, few, many or name a class of expanded clone.

CDR3nt | CDR3aa | j_gene | abundance | v_gene | d_gene
TGCGCCAGCAGCCAACATCTTAAATCGGTGGAAAAACTGTTTTTT | CASSQHLKSVEKLFF | TRBJ1-4 | once | TRBV4-3 | .
TGTGCCAGCAGTAACGACAGGGGGCGCACCGGGGAGCTGTTTTTT | CASSNDRGRTGELFF | TRBJ2-2 | few | TRBV2 | TRBD1
TGTGCCAGCAGCCCCGGGGGGAATCAGCCCCAGCATTTT | CASSPGGNQPQHF | TRBJ1-5 | few | TRBV7-9 | .
TGTGCCTGGGGACGTAGCTCCTACGAGCAGTACTTC | CAWGRSSYEQYF | TRBJ2-7 | . | TRBV30 | .
TGTGCCAGTAGTAGGGTTGGAGAGACCCAGTACTTC | CASSRVGETQYF | TRBJ2-5 | . | TRBV19 | .
TGTGCCAGCAGCGTGGACAGTAACACTGAAGCTTTCTTT | CASSVDSNTEAFF | TRBJ1-1 | few | TRBV7-2 | .
TGCAGTGCTAGAGATGGGGGGATCCCCACAGATACGCAGTATTTT | CSARDGGIPTDTQYF | TRBJ2-3 | . | TRBV20-1 | .
TGTGCCAGCAGTCCCGGGACTAGCGGGAGTGGAAACATTCAGTACTTC | CASSPGTSGSGNIQYF | TRBJ2-4 | . | TRBV6-1 | TRBD2
TGTGCCATCAACTCGGCCAGGGCAAATTCACCCCTCCACTTT | CAINSARANSPLHF | TRBJ1-6 | few | TRBV10-3 | .
TGTGCCAGCAGCCAAGATCCTGACTCCTACGAGCAGTACTTC | CASSQDPDSYEQYF | TRBJ2-7 | . | TRBV4-2 | .
TGCAGTGCTAGACCTAGCGGGGGGACTAGCACAGATACGCAGTATTTT | CSARPSGGTSTDTQYF | TRBJ2-3 | few | TRBV20-1 | TRBD2
TGCGCCAGCAGCCGGTCCCCAACACAGGGAAGTGATCAGCCCCAGCATTTT | CASSRSPTQGSDQPQHF | TRBJ1-5 | . | TRBV4-1 | .
TGTGCCAGCAGCTTAATTTCTCGCCGGGACAGGGTTAAATCGGGGGAGCAGTACTTC | CASSLISRRDRVKSGEQYF | TRBJ2-7 | . | TRBV7-9 | TRBD1
TGCAGCGCGGCGGGCCTCTACTCCTACGAGCAGTACTTC | CSAAGLYSYEQYF | TRBJ2-7 | few | TRBV29-1 | .
TGTGCCAGCAGCTCCCTCGAGTCTGGAAACACCATATATTTT | CASSSLESGNTIYF | TRBJ1-3 | . | TRBV7-9 | .
TGCAGCGCGGGCTTCGGCTCCTACGAGCAGTACTTC | CSAGFGSYEQYF | TRBJ2-7 | . | TRBV20-1 | .
TGTGCCAGCAGCTTTACAGGTGGGGACACTGAAGCTTTCTTT | CASSFTGGDTEAFF | TRBJ1-1 | . | TRBV11-2 | .
TGTGCCAGCTCAGCAGTGAAGGACAGAGTTGGATATGGCTACACCTTC | CASSAVKDRVGYGYTF | TRBJ1-2 | . | TRBV18 | .
TGCAGTGCCAGTCGGGACAGGACCTATAGCAATCAGCCCCAGCATTTT | CSASRDRTYSNQPQHF | TRBJ1-5 | few | TRBV20-1 | TRBD1
TGTGCCAGCTCCCGGGACAGGAATTCACCCCTCCACTTT | CASSRDRNSPLHF | TRBJ1-6 | . | TRBV28 | TRBD1
TGCAGTGCTAGGGATAGCGGGGGAATGCAAGAGACCCAGTACTTC | CSARDSGGMQETQYF | TRBJ2-5 | few | TRBV20-1 | TRBD2
TGTGCCAGTAGTAATAACGGGAGAGGGGCAGATACGCAGTATTTT | CASSNNGRGADTQYF | TRBJ2-3 | few | TRBV19 | .
TGCAGTGCTAGAGAAGGGGTGAGGGGGGCGAATTCACCCCTCCACTTT | CSAREGVRGANSPLHF | TRBJ1-6 | . | TRBV20-1 | .
TGCGCCAGCAGCCCGACGGGACTAGCGGGAGACGAGCAGTACTTC | CASSPTGLAGDEQYF | TRBJ2-7 | . | TRBV5-1 | TRBD2
TGTGCCAGCAACCGCGGACAGACGAGAGGCTACACCTTC | CASNRGQTRGYTF | TRBJ1-2 | few | TRBV2 | .
TGCAGTCCAAAGGGGGGGAGCTCCTACAATGAGCAGTTCTTC | CSPKGGSSYNEQFF | TRBJ2-1 | few | TRBV20-1 | .
TGTGCCAGCTCTACCTCTTACACAGATACGCAGTATTTT | CASSTSYTDTQYF | TRBJ2-3 | . | TRBV18 | .
TGTGCCAGCATGCTTGGGACAGGGGGCAATCAGCCCCAGCATTTT | CASMLGTGGNQPQHF | TRBJ1-5 | . | TRBV6-1 | TRBD1
TGTGCCAGTAGTACCCCCCAGGGGGGATACATTCAGTACTTC | CASSTPQGGYIQYF | TRBJ2-4 | . | TRBV19 | .
TGTGCCATCCGGAGCGGGGGGTTTCCCTACGAGCAGTACTTC | CAIRSGGFPYEQYF | TRBJ2-7 | . | TRBV19 | TRBD2
TGTGCCAGCAGTTGGGGGGGCGTCTCTGGAAACACCATATATTTT | CASSWGGVSGNTIYF | TRBJ1-3 | . | TRBV6-5 | .
TGTGCCAGCAGAAGGTCTAGCGGTAGTCGCCAAGAGACCCAGTACTTC | CASRRSSGSRQETQYF | TRBJ2-5 | . | TRBV6-2/TRBV6-3 | TRBD2
TGCAGTGCTAGAGATTCGAGGGGGCAGTACTATGGCTACACCTTC | CSARDSRGQYYGYTF | TRBJ1-2 | few | TRBV20-1 | TRBD1
TGTGCCAGCAGCTTGACCACTGAAGCTTTCTTT | CASSLTTEAFF | TRBJ1-1 | . | TRBV11-2 | .
TGTGCCAGCAGTTTTCGGGGGGCAGGGGCCAACGTCCTGACTTTC | CASSFRGAGANVLTF | TRBJ2-6 | . | TRBV28 | .
TGTGCCAGCAGCGCAGGGGGGCAGAGCAACTATGGCTACACCTTC | CASSAGGQSNYGYTF | TRBJ1-2 | . | TRBV5-4 | TRBD1
TGTGCCAGCAGCTTTCGTCCTAGCGGGAGTATCGGGGAGCTGTTTTTT | CASSFRPSGSIGELFF | TRBJ2-2 | . | TRBV7-2 | TRBD2
TGTGCCATCAACGCAGGCCTGGATCAGCCCCAGCATTTT | CAINAGLDQPQHF | TRBJ1-5 | . | TRBV10-3 | .
TGCAGTGCTAGAGAGATAGATACGCAGTATTTT | CSAREIDTQYF | TRBJ2-3 | . | TRBV20-1 | .
TGCAGTGCTCCCAGGGGGCAGGGTGAAAAACTGTTTTTT | CSAPRGQGEKLFF | TRBJ1-4 | . | TRBV20-1 | TRBD1
TGTGCCAGCACTACGGTGGGGGGGCCGTCGGGAAACACCATATATTTT | CASTTVGGPSGNTIYF | TRBJ1-3 | once | TRBV28 | .
TGTGCCAGCAGCTTGTTTACAGGGTTGGGGATCCATGAGCAGTTCTTC | CASSLFTGLGIHEQFF | TRBJ2-1 | few | TRBV7-8 | .